This passage covers 28 T cell receptor beta chains from one sample sequenced in a study of control samples from healthy donors and cancer patients. Produced via immunoSEQ multiplex PCR; TCRdb's table is partial and in-frame only. The sample lists some 120,000 clones, 87% occurring once. The sequencing input was blood. The receptor set was obtained from a middle-aged man in good health.

CDR3 sequence reads: CASSHKGGGAEAFF. In DNA, the CDR3 is TGTGCCAGCAGCCATAAAGGGGGGGGCGCTGAAGCTTTCTTT. This chain connects TRBV3-1 (or the pseudogene TRBV3-2) to TRBJ1-1, with a weak D call TRBD1 (6 bases). Germline CDR1 reads LGHDT; CDR2 reads YNNKEL (reference sequence). The length of the CDR3 is 14 residues. The V end lost 3 bases, the J end lost 6 bases, and 14 bases lay between the germline ends.

The chain links TRBV18 to TRBJ2-3; D not resolved. The CDR3 contains 12 residues. Trimming cost V 4 bases and J 3 bases, with 5 bases left between them. Germline CDR1 is KGHSH and CDR2 is LQKENI. CDR3 sequence: CASSLETDTQYF. In DNA, the CDR3 is TGTGCCAGCTCACTAGAGACAGATACGCAGTATTTT.

The genes are TRBV7-6 and TRBJ2-7, with D possibly being TRBD2 (6 bases). CDR3 length: 13 amino acids. Germline CDR1 is SGHVS and CDR2 is FNYEAQ. V gave up 4 bases and J gave up 5 bases, with 12 bases separating them. The CDR3 DNA follows: TGTGCCAGCAGCTCTGGGGGGTCGGACGAGCAGTACTTC. It translates to CASSSGGSDEQYF.

This clone was seen just once. V and J are TRBV15 and TRBJ1-3; perhaps TRBD1 as D (5 bases). V was pared by 0 bases and J by 0 bases, with 6 bases between. Germline CDR1 is LNHNV and CDR2 is YYDKDF (reference sequence). The CDR3 totals 15 residues. Here the CDR3 DNA reads TGTGCCACCAGCAGAGAAGGGGACTCTGGAAACACCATATATTTT. Residues: CATSREGDSGNTIYF.

The chain combines TRBV5-6 with TRBJ1-2, with D maybe TRBD1 (5 bases). V dropped 5 bases and J dropped 4 bases, with 9 bases sitting between them. CDR1 and CDR2 from the germline V gene are SGHDT and YYEEEE. The CDR3 is 12 residues long. CDR3 nucleotides: TGTGCCAGCAGTGCGGGGGTCTATGGCTACACCTTC. The encoded protein is CASSAGVYGYTF.

This clone was seen just once. This chain connects TRBV7-8 to TRBJ1-6, with D tentatively TRBD1 (5 bases). V lost 1 base, J lost 0 bases, and 7 bases lay in between. The germline gives CDR1 SGHVS, CDR2 FQNEAQ. This CDR3 is 16 amino acids long. In nucleotides, the CDR3 is TGTGCCAGCAGCTTAGGGACATTCTCCTATAATTCACCCCTCCACTTT. Residues: CASSLGTFSYNSPLHF.

The chain links TRBV3-1 (or the pseudogene TRBV3-2) to TRBJ1-1; 7 positions match TRBD1. Germline V lookup: CDR1 LGHDT, CDR2 YNNKEL (reference sequence). The J segment lost 0 bases and the V segment lost 0 bases, leaving 10 bases of the junction unmatched. The CDR3 sequence is 18 residues long. The DNA of the CDR3 is TGTGCCAGCAGCCAAGACCTCCGTTACGGGACAGTGAACACTGAAGCTTTCTTT. Amino acid sequence: CASSQDLRYGTVNTEAFF.

Only one count was recorded for this clone. This chain links TRBV11-3 with TRBJ2-5; 7 bases fit TRBD2. The CDR3 is made up of 14 amino acids. Germline CDR1 SGHNT, CDR2 YENEEA. The V and J ends lost 1 base and 4 bases, in that order; junction bases with no gene match: 3. The CDR3 region has the DNA TGTGCCAGCAGCTTAGCGGGGGGTGGAGAGACCCAGTACTTC. Its translation is CASSLAGGGETQYF.

The chain recombines TRBV29-1 with TRBJ1-1; D remains ambiguous. The ends were cut back, 7 bases at V and 7 bases at J, with 13 bases in the middle. The CDR3 spans 11 residues. Per germline, CDR1 SQVTM and CDR2 ANQGSEA. CDR3: CSARTLDEAFF. The CDR3 nucleotides are TGCAGCGCTCGGACTCTGGATGAAGCTTTCTTT.

This clone was found a few times. The V and J genes are TRBV12-3 or TRBV12-4 and TRBJ1-2; D is undetermined. The CDR3 consists of 12 residues. Trimming removed 2 bases from V and 8 bases from J, with 9 bases in between. The CDR3 reads CASSLTGKGYTF. The CDR3 DNA sequence: TGTGCCAGCAGTTTAACGGGTAAAGGCTACACCTTC.

The gene calls are TRBV6-5 and TRBJ1-4; D unresolved. CDR1 MNHEY and CDR2 SVGAGI come from the germline V gene. This CDR3 contains 12 residues. V shed 4 bases and J shed 7 bases, with 7 bases lying between them. The CDR3 sequence is CASSSVSEKLFF. CDR3 nucleotide sequence: TGTGCCAGCAGTTCAGTCAGTGAAAAACTGTTTTTT.

The chain carries TRBV6-6 and TRBJ2-7, with D uncertain. CDR1 MNHNY and CDR2 SVGAGI come from the germline V gene (reference sequence). The V end was cut by 5 bases, the J end by 2 bases, with 13 bases between. The CDR3 has 14 amino acids. The CDR3 nucleotides read TGTGCCAGCAGTCTCCTTTTCCGGCCCTACGAGCAGTACTTC. It translates to CASSLLFRPYEQYF.

The chain is built from TRBV30 and TRBJ2-7; a weak D match, TRBD2 (6 bases). The CDR3 extends over 13 amino acids. Germline CDR1 is GTSNPN and CDR2 is SVGIG (reference sequence). V shed 0 bases and J shed 6 bases, with 12 bases lying between them. The CDR3 reads CAWSVGGVGEQYF. CDR3 sequence (DNA): TGTGCCTGGAGTGTCGGGGGAGTAGGCGAGCAGTACTTC.

The chain links TRBV4-3 to TRBJ2-1; D uncertain. Trimming pared 1 base from V and 8 bases from J, leaving 15 bases between. Germline CDR1 reads LGHNA; CDR2 reads YSLEER. There are 15 residues in the CDR3. CDR3 amino acids: CASSQVPTRTDEQFF. The CDR3 region has the DNA TGCGCCAGCAGCCAAGTTCCCACGAGGACCGATGAGCAGTTCTTC.

The V and J genes are TRBV7-8 and TRBJ1-2, with D possibly being TRBD1 (5 bases). V was clipped by 1 base and J by 4 bases, with 22 bases between them. CDR1 and CDR2 (germline): SGHVS, FQNEAQ. The CDR3 runs 18 residues. The CDR3 here is CASSLEWWPRQGSYGYTF. CDR3 DNA: TGTGCCAGCAGCTTAGAGTGGTGGCCGCGTCAGGGTAGCTATGGCTACACCTTC.

The rearrangement links TRBV20-1 to TRBJ2-7, with a tentative D call TRBD1 (5 bases). V lost 3 bases and J lost 1, with 13 bases in between. CDR1 and CDR2 (germline): DFQATT, SNEGSKA (reference sequence). The CDR3 contains 14 residues. DNA for the CDR3: TGCAGTGCTAGTTACCCAGGGCCTTCCTACGAGCAGTACTTC. This translates into CSASYPGPSYEQYF.

The chain uses TRBV7-2 and TRBJ2-5; possibly TRBD1 for D (5 bases). Germline values: CDR1 SGHTA, CDR2 FQGNSA. This CDR3 spans 14 amino acids. The V gene lost 0 bases and the J gene lost 5 bases, with 10 bases spanning the gap. DNA of the CDR3: TGTGCCAGCAGCTTAGCGGGTAGGGGCGAGACCCAGTACTTC. Protein product: CASSLAGRGETQYF.

The rearrangement joins TRBV2 to TRBJ2-5, with D tentatively TRBD1 (6 bases). V was clipped by 6 bases and J by 5 bases, with 13 bases between them. Per the germline V gene, CDR1 is SNHLY and CDR2 is FYNNEI. This CDR3 has 13 residues. CDR3 amino acids: CASRQGHTETQYF. In DNA form, the CDR3 reads TGTGCCAGCAGACAGGGCCATACGGAGACCCAGTACTTC.

The chain recombines TRBV7-9 with TRBJ1-5; D gene unclear. CDR1 and CDR2 (germline): SEHNR, FQNEAQ (reference sequence). The CDR3 has 14 residues. With 1 base removed from V and 6 bases from J, the gap between germline ends came to 10 bases. The CDR3 DNA reads as TGTGCCAGCAGCTTAGATGCGGGTACTCAGCCCCAGCATTTT. Residues: CASSLDAGTQPQHF.

The CDR3 sequence: CASSYSRLFTGELFF. CDR3 nucleotide sequence: TGTGCCAGCAGTTACTCGAGACTTTTCACCGGGGAGCTGTTTTTT. The rearrangement joins TRBV6-5 to TRBJ2-2, with D unclear. Germline values: CDR1 MNHEY, CDR2 SVGAGI. Trimming removed 0 bases at V and 4 bases at J, with 9 bases between. The CDR3 loop spans 15 amino acids.

This chain uses TRBV7-8 with TRBJ2-2, with D uncertain. CDR1 and CDR2 (germline): SGHVS, FQNEAQ. This CDR3 spans 15 amino acids. Trimming cost V 0 bases and J 6 bases, with 11 bases left between them. CDR3 amino acids: CASSLARMSPGELFF. The CDR3 coding sequence is TGTGCCAGCAGCTTAGCGCGCATGTCTCCCGGGGAGCTGTTTTTT.

The rearrangement links TRBV7-9 to TRBJ2-5; the D gene is possibly TRBD2 (6 bases). This CDR3 comprises 16 residues. V was shortened by 2 bases and J by 2 bases, with 15 bases between the two germline ends. Germline V gene sequence: CDR1 SEHNR, CDR2 FQNEAQ (reference sequence). CDR3 bases: TGTGCCAGCAGCTTACGGGGGTCCAGCTCACAAGAGACCCAGTACTTC. It encodes CASSLRGSSSQETQYF. Supplemented by reference TRBV7-9 and TRBJ2-5, the full variable domain reads DTGVSQNPRHKITKRGQNVTFRCDPISEHNRLYWYRQTLGQGPEFLTYFQNEAQLEKSRLLSDRFSAERPKGSFSTLEIQRTEQGDSAMYLCASSLRGSSSQETQYFGPGTRLLVL.

This clone is a singleton in its sample. DNA for the CDR3: TGTGCCACCAGTGACCAACGACAGGGAACTGAAGCTTTCTTT. The encoded protein is CATSDQRQGTEAFF. V is TRBV24-1 and J is TRBJ1-1; 7 positions agree with TRBD1. This CDR3 comprises 14 residues. Trimming removed 4 bases from V and 5 bases from J; junction bases left unmatched: 6. Germline V gives CDR1 KGHDR, CDR2 SFDVKD.

The chain couples TRBV6-6 to TRBJ2-5; 8 positions match TRBD1. V shed 5 bases and J 2 bases; nucleotides not matched to a gene: 7. Germline lookup yields CDR1 MNHNY and CDR2 SVGAGI (reference sequence). This CDR3 has 15 amino acids. The CDR3 DNA reads TGTGCCAGCAGTCTCGGACAGGGCATACAAGAGACCCAGTACTTC. It codes for CASSLGQGIQETQYF.

CDR3 amino acids: CASSLQGHTEAFF. CDR3 in DNA: TGTGCCAGCAGTTTACAGGGTCACACTGAAGCTTTCTTT. The rearrangement uses TRBV12-3 or TRBV12-4 and TRBJ1-1; D possibly corresponds to TRBD1 (5 bases). The length of the CDR3 is 13 residues. V gave up 2 bases and J gave up 3 bases, with 7 bases separating them.

This chain connects TRBV7-3 to TRBJ2-5; D assignment may be TRBD1 or TRBD2 (5 bases each). Germline loops: CDR1 SGHTA, CDR2 FQGTGA. The CDR3 loop spans 14 amino acids. Trimming removed 2 bases at V and 7 bases at J, with 14 bases between. CDR3 nucleotide sequence: TGTGCCAGCAGCTTACAGAAGGGGAGCGGGACCCAGTACTTC. Translating it yields CASSLQKGSGTQYF.

The J gene is TRBJ2-4, the V gene TRBV6-5, with D possibly called TRBD1 or TRBD2 (6 bases each). Germline values: CDR1 MNHEY, CDR2 SVGAGI. This CDR3 contains 14 residues. The germline V and J ends were trimmed by 4 bases and 3 bases, with 10 bases remaining between them. The CDR3, as DNA: TGTGCCAGCAGTTCACAGGGAGGCAAAAACATTCAGTACTTC. Translated, it gives CASSSQGGKNIQYF.

CDR3 DNA: TGTGCCAGCAGTTACTTATCCGGGACGGAGTATGGCTACACCTTC. It is translated as CASSYLSGTEYGYTF. The V gene is TRBV6-2 or TRBV6-3, the J gene TRBJ1-2; possibly TRBD1 for D (5 bases). Trimming cost V 1 base and J 5 bases, with 14 bases left between them. The CDR3 consists of 15 residues. The germline gives CDR1 MNHEY, CDR2 SVGEGT.